This entry lists 16 T cell receptor beta chains sequenced from one sample in a study of cytomegalovirus exposure and HLA in healthy donors. It was with 60 Vbeta and 13 Jbeta primers that the PCR ran. This table comes from immunoSEQ multiplex PCR, and its TCRdb copy is limited to in-frame clones, with some not included. The sample shows around 150,000 clones, roughly four fifths of them seen only once. Specimen: PBMCs. The receptor source for this set is a woman aged 35 to 49 in good health and CMV-seronegative.

Only a few counts were recorded for this clone. The rearrangement joins TRBV19 to TRBJ1-5, with TRBD1 matching over 7 bases. V lost 3 bases, J lost 10 bases, and 24 bases stayed unmatched. The CDR3 spans 19 residues. Germline loops: CDR1 LNHDA, CDR2 SQIVND (reference sequence). The chain's CDR3 is CASSIRISGRGRQTGPQHF. CDR3 nucleotides: TGTGCCAGTAGTATCCGGATTAGTGGAAGGGGGCGTCAGACAGGACCCCAGCATTTT.

The rearrangement joins TRBV7-9 to TRBJ1-1; D remains unclear. Trimming removed 5 bases at V and 0 bases at J, with 10 bases between. This CDR3 has 14 residues. Germline lookup yields CDR1 SEHNR and CDR2 FQNEAQ (reference sequence). As DNA, the CDR3 is TGTGCCAGCAGCCCTTGGACTCTGAACACTGAAGCTTTCTTT. Protein: CASSPWTLNTEAFF.

This chain connects TRBV7-8 to TRBJ2-7; 7 bases fit TRBD1. This CDR3 contains 16 residues. J was trimmed by 4 bases and V by 1 base; bases with no gene match: 10. Germline CDR1 reads SGHVS; CDR2 reads FQNEAQ. The CDR3 sequence is CASSLDWTGEGYEQYF. Here the CDR3 DNA reads TGTGCCAGCAGCTTAGACTGGACAGGAGAGGGGTACGAGCAGTACTTC.

CDR3: CASSVSETATHGYTF. CDR3 nucleotides: TGTGCCAGCAGCGTATCTGAGACAGCGACGCATGGCTACACCTTC. V is TRBV9 and J is TRBJ1-2; D might be TRBD1 (5 bases). The CDR3 contains 15 residues. The germline CDR1 and CDR2 sequences are SGDLS and YYNGEE. Trimming took off 1 base at V and 6 bases at J, with 16 bases between the two ends.

V is TRBV14 and J is TRBJ2-1; weak D call: TRBD1 (6 bases). This CDR3 is built from 15 residues. Trimming took off 7 bases at V and 0 bases at J, with 13 bases between the two ends. Germline CDR1 reads SGHDN; CDR2 reads FVKESK. This chain's CDR3 is CASTSTGSSYNEQFF. CDR3 bases: TGTGCCAGCACCTCTACAGGGAGCTCCTACAATGAGCAGTTCTTC.

This clone was counted a few times. The rearrangement uses TRBV11-3 and TRBJ2-1; D unclear. Trimming pared 4 bases from V and 0 bases from J, leaving 7 bases between. Germline V gene lookup returns CDR1 SGHNT and CDR2 YENEEA. There are 14 residues in the CDR3. The CDR3 is CASSSVSSYNEQFF. The DNA for the CDR3 is TGTGCCAGCAGCTCTGTGAGCTCCTACAATGAGCAGTTCTTC.

The V gene is TRBV5-1, the J gene TRBJ2-1; D may be TRBD1 (6 bases). This CDR3 region has 14 residues. The germline gives CDR1 SGHRS, CDR2 YFSETQ. V was trimmed by 3 bases and J by 4 bases, leaving 11 bases between them. CDR3 residues: CASSSGTFYNEQFF. The CDR3 DNA reads TGCGCCAGCAGCTCAGGGACATTTTACAATGAGCAGTTCTTC.

This rearrangement joins TRBV15 to TRBJ1-5; D is perhaps TRBD1 (6 bases). Germline loops: CDR1 LNHNV, CDR2 YYDKDF (reference sequence). This CDR3 has 14 residues. Trimming pared 4 bases from V and 4 bases from J, leaving 11 bases between. The CDR3 DNA is TGTGCCACCAGCATCGACAGGCCGAATCAGCCCCAGCATTTT. This sequence encodes CATSIDRPNQPQHF.

V is TRBV28 and J is TRBJ2-7; 10 bases map to TRBD2. Germline loops: CDR1 MDHEN, CDR2 SYDVKM. The CDR3 is 15 residues long. J was trimmed by 1 base and V by 3 bases; bases with no gene match: 3. For the CDR3, the DNA is TGTGCCAGCAGTTTGTCTAGCGGGGGATCCTACGAGCAGTACTTC. This sequence encodes CASSLSSGGSYEQYF. The full variable domain, rest sourced from reference TRBV28 and TRBJ2-7, is DVKVTQSSRYLVKRTGEKVFLECVQDMDHENMFWYRQDPGLGLRLIYFSYDVKMKEKGDIPEGYSVSREKKERFSLILESASTNQTSMYLCASSLSSGGSYEQYFGPGTRLTVT.

The V call is TRBV7-3, the J call TRBJ2-7, with a weak D call TRBD1 (6 bases). The germline V gene has CDR1 SGHTA and CDR2 FQGTGA. The V end was cut by 3 bases, the J end by 6 bases, with 12 bases between. CDR3 length: 13 residues. CDR3 in amino acids: CASSFSSQGEQYF. Written as DNA, the CDR3 is TGTGCCAGCAGCTTCTCTTCACAGGGCGAGCAGTACTTC.

The CDR3 loop is CASSRGASGNTIYF. Here the CDR3 DNA reads TGCGCCAGCAGCCGGGGGGCATCTGGAAACACCATATATTTT. The chain links TRBV5-1 to TRBJ1-3; D possibly corresponds to TRBD1 (6 bases). There are 14 residues in the CDR3. Germline V lookup: CDR1 SGHRS, CDR2 YFSETQ. Trimming removed 4 bases from V and 1 base from J, with 9 bases in between.

CDR3 residues: CAWSPRSIYPHSNQPQHF. CDR3 nucleotides: TGTGCCTGGAGTCCCCGGTCAATTTATCCTCATAGCAATCAGCCCCAGCATTTT. The chain recombines TRBV30 with TRBJ1-5; D is unclear. The V gene's germline CDR1 is GTSNPN and CDR2 SVGIG (reference sequence). V lost 2 bases to trimming and J lost 0 bases, with 20 bases between them. The CDR3 is 18 amino acids.

The rearrangement uses TRBV2 and TRBJ2-3; 12 bases agree with TRBD2. The J segment lost 5 bases and the V segment lost 7 bases, leaving 1 base of the junction unmatched. The CDR3 is 13 amino acids. CDR1 SNHLY and CDR2 FYNNEI come from the germline V gene. The CDR3 region has the DNA TGTGCCAGCAAGGGACTAGCGGGAGATACGCAGTATTTT. This gives the protein CASKGLAGDTQYF.

The chain combines TRBV2 with TRBJ2-3, with D tentatively TRBD1 (5 bases). Germline CDR1 SNHLY, CDR2 FYNNEI. The CDR3 contains 14 residues. Deletions cut 11 bases from V and 0 bases from J, with 15 bases between. The CDR3 sequence: CAGQRTTSTDTQYF. The CDR3 nucleotides read TGTGCCGGACAAAGAACAACAAGCACAGATACGCAGTATTTT.

This chain uses TRBV11-1 with TRBJ2-5; 14 bases match TRBD2. J gave up 5 bases and V 5 bases, and 7 bases lay outside the gene matches. Germline V CDR1 and CDR2: SGHAT, FQDESV (reference sequence). CDR3 size: 16 residues. CDR3 bases: TGTGCCAGCAGCCCTCCTGGGACTAGCGGGAGTGAGACCCAGTACTTC. This encodes CASSPPGTSGSETQYF.

The chain carries TRBV29-1 and TRBJ2-3; the match to TRBD2 covers 7 bases. The V gene end was trimmed by 1 base and the J gene end by 2 bases; junction bases not matched to a gene: 0. Germline values: CDR1 SQVTM, CDR2 ANQGSEA. The CDR3 has 13 residues. The chain's CDR3 is CSVEGLATDTQYF. CDR3 sequence (DNA): TGCAGCGTTGAAGGACTAGCCACAGATACGCAGTATTTT.